These 27 T cell receptor beta chains share one sample of origin, sequenced in a study of blood T cell repertoires in COVID-19. Libraries were prepared by immunoSEQ multiplex PCR; TCRdb keeps only in-frame clonotypes and omits some of them. Of about 140,000 clones in the sample, about 79% were seen once. Source material: PBMCs or T cells enriched from blood (not recorded which). The receptors stem from a woman aged 50 to 60 who had recovered from COVID-19.

This CDR3 is CASSPGTTTDTQYF. Written as DNA, the CDR3 is TGCGCCAGCAGCCCCGGGACAACAACAGATACGCAGTATTTT. This chain uses TRBV5-1 with TRBJ2-3; possible D gene TRBD1, 6 bases. Trimming shortened V by 4 bases and J by 3 bases, and 12 bases separated the two germline ends. Germline V gives CDR1 SGHRS, CDR2 YFSETQ. This CDR3 has 14 residues.

The rearrangement uses TRBV4-1 and TRBJ2-7, with a possible D match to TRBD2 (5 bases). The CDR3 runs to 16 residues. Trimming left V 0 bases short and J 6 bases short, with 18 bases between. The germline CDR1 and CDR2 sequences are MGHRA and YSYEKL. This CDR3 is CASSQDRVLVPSEQYF. Written as DNA, the CDR3 is TGCGCCAGCAGCCAAGATAGGGTACTAGTGCCATCCGAGCAGTACTTC.

Notes on this clone: This CDR3 is also generated by other DNA sequences in the sample. This sequence joins TRBV5-1 and TRBJ1-4; 7 positions match TRBD1. V lost 0 bases and J lost 0; bases outside the gene matches: 2. Per the germline V gene, CDR1 is SGHRS and CDR2 is YFSETQ. The length of the CDR3 is 16 residues. The CDR3, as DNA: TGCGCCAGCAGCTTGGCGGGACAGACAACTAATGAAAAACTGTTTTTT. Encoded protein: CASSLAGQTTNEKLFF.

The chain carries TRBV5-8 and TRBJ2-1, with 11 bases fitting TRBD2. Germline loops: CDR1 SGHTS, CDR2 YDEGEE. V was clipped by 0 bases and J by 4 bases; unmatched bases: 9. The CDR3 is made up of 18 amino acids. Here the CDR3 DNA reads TGTGCCAGCAGCTTGGCCAAAGTAGCGGGGGGGCCGTACAATGAGCAGTTCTTC. Amino acids: CASSLAKVAGGPYNEQFF.

There are a few counts of this clone. The chain is built from TRBV24-1 and TRBJ2-1; TRBD1 agrees at 8 bases. The trim removed 2 bases at V and 1 base at J, leaving 3 bases unmatched. The CDR3 is 16 amino acids. Germline CDR1 reads KGHDR; CDR2 reads SFDVKD. The DNA for the CDR3 is TGTGCCACCAGTGATTCCGGACAGGGTTCCTACAATGAGCAGTTCTTC. Encoded protein: CATSDSGQGSYNEQFF.

This clone was recorded a few times. This chain joins TRBV3-1 (or the pseudogene TRBV3-2) and TRBJ1-2, with 10 bases lining up with TRBD1. Trimming cost V 3 bases and J 5 bases; bases outside gene matches: 6. The CDR3 contains 15 residues. Germline CDR1 reads LGHDT; CDR2 reads YNNKEL (reference sequence). The CDR3 loop is CASSQRGQGPYGYTF. The CDR3 DNA sequence: TGTGCCAGCAGCCAGAGGGGACAGGGGCCTTATGGCTACACCTTC.

V and J are TRBV5-1 and TRBJ1-1; perhaps TRBD1 as D (5 bases). CDR1 and CDR2 (germline): SGHRS, YFSETQ. This CDR3 contains 14 residues. Trimming took off 4 bases at V and 0 bases at J, with 10 bases between the two ends. CDR3 nucleotides: TGCGCCAGCAGCCCGGGACTGTTGAACACTGAAGCTTTCTTT. Translating it yields CASSPGLLNTEAFF.

V and J are TRBV3-1 (or the pseudogene TRBV3-2) and TRBJ2-2; the D is unclear. Between the trimmed V and J ends, which lost 3 bases and 6 bases, there was a span of 11 bases. The CDR3 covers 14 residues. Germline CDR1 reads LGHDT; CDR2 reads YNNKEL (reference sequence). CDR3 DNA: TGTGCCAGCAGCCATGCCCCGGTCGCCGGGGAGCTGTTTTTT. Translating gives CASSHAPVAGELFF.

CDR3 nucleotides: TGCGCCAGCAGCCTGGACAGGGGGGATCAGCCCCAGCATTTT. Protein sequence: CASSLDRGDQPQHF. The V and J genes are TRBV4-1 and TRBJ1-5; 10 bases line up with TRBD1. V shed 4 bases and J 5 bases; nucleotides not matched to a gene: 2. Germline V lookup: CDR1 MGHRA, CDR2 YSYEKL. The length of the CDR3 is 14 residues.

V usage is TRBV11-3 and J usage is TRBJ2-7, with D tentatively TRBD2 (5 bases). This CDR3 region has 13 residues. Germline V lookup: CDR1 SGHNT, CDR2 YENEEA. V dropped 2 bases and J dropped 3 bases, with 8 bases sitting between them. The CDR3 nucleotides are TGTGCCAGCAGCTTAACGGGAAACTACGAGCAGTACTTC. It specifies CASSLTGNYEQYF. The whole variable domain, filled in from reference TRBV11-3 and TRBJ2-7, reads EAGVVQSPRYKIIEKKQPVAFWCNPISGHNTLYWYLQNLGQGPELLIRYENEEAVDDSQLPKDRFSAERLKGVDSTLKIQPAELGDSAVYLCASSLTGNYEQYFGPGTRLTVT.

The V and J genes are TRBV27 and TRBJ1-6, with TRBD1 matching over 11 bases. Germline loops: CDR1 MNHEY, CDR2 SMNVEV (reference sequence). V lost 5 bases, J lost 7 bases, and 7 bases stayed unmatched. The CDR3 runs to 16 residues. The CDR3 protein is CASSPTGQGGNSPLHF. The CDR3 DNA reads TGTGCCAGCAGTCCCACGGGACAGGGGGGGAATTCACCCCTCCACTTT.

The chain carries TRBV12-3 or TRBV12-4 and TRBJ1-1; 7 nucleotides align to TRBD1. The CDR3 totals 13 residues. V shed 7 bases and J 5 bases; nucleotides not matched to a gene: 7. CDR3 region: CASTWGRGTEAFF. CDR3 DNA sequence: TGTGCCAGCACCTGGGGCAGGGGGACTGAAGCTTTCTTT.

This chain joins TRBV10-1 and TRBJ1-4; D is possibly TRBD1 (6 bases). Looked up from germline, CDR1 is WNHNN and CDR2 is SYGVQD (reference sequence). Trimming shortened V by 10 bases and J by 1 base, and 16 bases separated the two germline ends. The CDR3 is 15 amino acids. For the CDR3, the DNA is TGCGCCATTCTCGGTTGGGGGCTAACTAATGAAAAACTGTTTTTT. It encodes CAILGWGLTNEKLFF.

This sequence joins TRBV11-1 and TRBJ2-5, with a tentative D call TRBD1 (5 bases). With 5 bases removed from V and 4 bases from J, the gap between germline ends came to 17 bases. There are 15 residues in the CDR3. Germline V gives CDR1 SGHAT, CDR2 FQDESV (reference sequence). CDR3 nucleotides: TGTGCCAGCAGCCAACGACAGAGCATGCGAGAGACCCAGTACTTC. It specifies CASSQRQSMRETQYF.

This chain links TRBV19 with TRBJ2-2; 9 nucleotides match TRBD1. The CDR3 covers 18 residues. The V gene's germline CDR1 is LNHDA and CDR2 SQIVND (reference sequence). The V segment lost 0 bases and the J segment 6 bases; nucleotides outside the gene matches: 11. CDR3 region: CASSIERPGQGKSGELFF. The CDR3 nucleotides are TGTGCCAGTAGTATAGAGCGTCCGGGACAGGGTAAATCCGGGGAGCTGTTTTTT.

The chain has TRBV24-1 and TRBJ1-4, with a possible D match to TRBD1 (5 bases). The length of the CDR3 is 15 residues. Looked up from germline, CDR1 is KGHDR and CDR2 is SFDVKD. Trimming pared 2 bases from V and 7 bases from J, leaving 13 bases between. The CDR3 sequence is CATSDSTDSSEKLFF. The CDR3 nucleotides are TGTGCCACCAGTGATTCGACAGATTCAAGTGAAAAACTGTTTTTT.

V gene TRBV24-1 combines with J gene TRBJ2-1; 8 bases fit TRBD2. Trimming removed 4 bases from V and 6 bases from J; junction bases left unmatched: 7. There are 15 residues in the CDR3. Germline V gene data show CDR1 as KGHDR and CDR2 as SFDVKD. In DNA form, the CDR3 reads TGTGCCACCAGTGACCCGGGACTAGTCGGCAATGAGCAGTTCTTC. This translates into CATSDPGLVGNEQFF.

The gene calls are TRBV3-1 (or the pseudogene TRBV3-2) and TRBJ2-5, with D perhaps matching TRBD2 (5 bases). Germline V gene data show CDR1 as LGHDT and CDR2 as YNNKEL (reference sequence). The CDR3 has 14 amino acids. Trimming shortened V by 0 bases and J by 5 bases, and 10 bases separated the two germline ends. Here the CDR3 reads CASSQDRRGETQYF. CDR3 coding DNA: TGTGCCAGCAGCCAAGATCGGCGCGGGGAGACCCAGTACTTC.

This chain uses TRBV3-1 (or the pseudogene TRBV3-2) with TRBJ1-1; no definite D call. The germline gives CDR1 LGHDT, CDR2 YNNKEL (reference sequence). This CDR3 spans 17 amino acids. V lost 0 bases and J 0 bases, leaving 14 bases between the germline ends. The CDR3 region has the DNA TGTGCCAGCAGCCAAGAGAGGGCGCGAGGGATGAACACTGAAGCTTTCTTT. Protein: CASSQERARGMNTEAFF.

CDR3 amino acids: CASKGGRAIGELFF. In nucleotides, the CDR3 is TGTGCCAGCAAAGGCGGGAGGGCCATCGGGGAGCTGTTTTTT. The V and J genes are TRBV11-3 and TRBJ2-2, with TRBD2 matching over 9 bases. This CDR3 has 14 residues. Per germline, CDR1 SGHNT and CDR2 YENEEA. V was pared by 7 bases and J by 7 bases, with 7 bases of the junction left unmatched.

The rearrangement joins TRBV5-1 to TRBJ1-6; 10 nucleotides align to TRBD1. Germline CDR1 is SGHRS and CDR2 is YFSETQ. V shed 4 bases and J 7 bases; nucleotides not matched to a gene: 2. The CDR3 loop spans 14 amino acids. CDR3 sequence reads: CASSTGQGNSPLHF. In nucleotides, the CDR3 is TGCGCCAGCAGCACGGGACAGGGGAATTCACCCCTCCACTTT.

This chain uses TRBV6-1 with TRBJ1-2; D call uncertain. V lost 1 base and J 6 bases, leaving 21 bases between the germline ends. Germline lookup yields CDR1 MNHNS and CDR2 SASEGT. CDR3 size: 17 residues. The CDR3 sequence: CASSEDRGRPVSHGYTF. The CDR3 nucleotides read TGTGCCAGCAGTGAAGACCGTGGGAGGCCCGTTTCGCATGGCTACACCTTC.

The CDR3, as DNA: TGCGCCAGCAACGACTTGACTAGCAAGGTCGGGGAGCTGTTTTTT. Translated: CASNDLTSKVGELFF. V usage is TRBV5-1 and J usage is TRBJ2-2; 7 bases are shared with TRBD2. The junction had 12 bases not matched to a gene; V was cut back by 6 bases and J by 7 bases. The CDR3 runs to 15 residues. In germline, CDR1 is SGHRS, CDR2 YFSETQ.

The J gene is TRBJ2-3, the V gene TRBV3-1 (or the pseudogene TRBV3-2); 13 nucleotides match TRBD2. The junction had 10 bases not matched to a gene; V was cut back by 3 bases and J by 4 bases. This CDR3 comprises 18 residues. Germline CDR1 and CDR2: LGHDT and YNNKEL (reference sequence). CDR3 coding DNA: TGTGCCAGCAGCCAGGAAATCGGGACTAGCGGGGTTGCAGATACGCAGTATTTT. Amino acids: CASSQEIGTSGVADTQYF.

This rearrangement joins TRBV7-9 to TRBJ1-1; 7 nucleotides match TRBD1. The V and J ends lost 5 bases and 1 base, in that order; junction bases with no gene match: 7. Germline V gene lookup returns CDR1 SEHNR and CDR2 FQNEAQ (reference sequence). The CDR3 has 15 amino acids. The chain's CDR3 is CASSPTEGANTEAFF. As DNA, the CDR3 is TGTGCCAGCAGCCCGACGGAGGGGGCGAACACTGAAGCTTTCTTT.

The chain employs TRBV28 and TRBJ1-1, with D unresolved. Germline-derived CDR1 and CDR2 are MDHEN and SYDVKM. The CDR3 has 13 residues. Deletions cut 2 bases from V and 10 bases from J, with 14 bases between. The CDR3 DNA reads TGTGCCAGCAGTTTAGGCGAGTGGGAGGGAGCTTTCTTT. Residues: CASSLGEWEGAFF.

This chain links TRBV10-3 with TRBJ2-4; 7 positions agree with TRBD2. Germline assignment: CDR1 ENHRY and CDR2 SYGVKD. The CDR3 is 15 amino acids. V lost 1 base, J lost 3 bases, and 3 bases stayed unmatched. CDR3 bases: TGTGCCATCAGTGAGTTTGGGGGGGACAAAAACATTCAGTACTTC. This encodes CAISEFGGDKNIQYF.